What follows describes a single T cell receptor beta chain. Its antigen remains unidentified. The source of the sample is a study of cytomegalovirus exposure and HLA in healthy donors. In germline, CDR1 is LNHDA, CDR2 SQIVND (reference sequence). Trimming shortened V by 3 bases and J by 4 bases, and 24 bases separated the two germline ends. The CDR3 length is 18 residues. 60 Vbeta and 13 Jbeta primers were used in PCR. TCRdb keeps only in-frame clones here, not all; method: immunoSEQ multiplex PCR. The table records about 97,000 clones, approximately 87% of them present only once. General study results and limits: Most TCR beta V segments were productive about 87% or about 30% of the time in an earlier analysis.

The specimen sequenced was PBMCs. The V and J genes are TRBV19 and TRBJ1-2; D remains unclear. The receptor's source is a man between 40 and 49 years old in good health and CMV-seronegative. The CDR3 DNA follows: TGTGCCAGTAGTATTCTCCGTGCGGGGTTGAATCTTGCCTATGGCTACACCTTC. Residues: CASSILRAGLNLAYGYTF.